This TCR beta chain was sequenced in a study of T cells in localized non-small cell lung cancer. Sequenced by immunoSEQ multiplex PCR; TCRdb stores in-frame clones only, minus some. The table records 20,000 to 25,000 clones, under 90% of them present only once. Study results and limitations: Uninvolved neighboring lung showed the greatest T cell clonality, exceeding tumor.

V was clipped by 6 bases and J by 2 bases, with 15 bases between them. This CDR3 is 15 amino acids long. Germline assignment: CDR1 SNHLY and CDR2 FYNNEI. As for this clone: Its antigen is currently unknown.

This specimen consisted of PBMCs, obtained before any cancer treatment. V gene TRBV2 combines with J gene TRBJ2-3; D is uncertain. The origin of this receptor is a woman aged 35-75 years with stage II squamous cell lung carcinoma. CDR3 coding DNA: TGTGCCAGCAGCAGGCAATTAATAGACACAGATACGCAGTATTTT. It yields the protein CASSRQLIDTDTQYF.